This is a list of T cell receptor beta chains from one sample in a study of early T cells in non-severe SARS-CoV-2 infection. TCRdb re-called the 5' RACE reads with MiXCR, one entry per CDR3 protein. The sample includes about 45,000 distinct CDR3 sequences, approximately 10% seen only once; the top ten take 21%. The specimen sequenced was whole blood. These receptors originate from an adult who was a healthcare worker with PCR-confirmed SARS-CoV-2 infection or an uninfected control (not recorded which). CDR3s include the opening cysteine and the closing phenylalanine or tryptophan. D genes are given only for firm matches. Some rows have no size entry. The others give once, few or many, or a class for an expanded clone.

clone size | J gene | D gene | V gene | CDR3 protein | CDR3 DNA
many | TRBJ2-2 | - | TRBV6-1 | CASKFKQEGTGELFF | TGTGCCAGCAAGTTCAAACAGGAGGGCACCGGGGAGCTGTTTTTT
many | TRBJ2-1 | TRBD2 | TRBV6-6 | CASSYRWTSGSGEQFF | TGTGCCAGCAGTTACCGTTGGACTAGCGGGAGTGGTGAGCAGTTCTTC
few | TRBJ2-1 | TRBD2 | TRBV7-2 | CASSQRTSGTYNEQFF | TGTGCCAGCAGCCAGAGGACTAGCGGTACCTACAATGAGCAGTTCTTC
many | TRBJ2-7 | - | TRBV20-1 | CSAPPLGGLTYEQYF | TGCAGTGCCCCCCCCCTGGGGGGCCTAACCTACGAGCAGTACTTC
- | TRBJ2-7 | TRBD2 | TRBV28 | CASSLRLAGVRQYF | TGTGCCAGCAGTTTGCGACTAGCGGGAGTACGGCAGTACTTC
many | TRBJ1-2 | TRBD1 | TRBV4-3 | CASSQETGGGYTF | TGCGCCAGCAGCCAAGAAACAGGGGGTGGCTACACCTTC
many | TRBJ2-7 | - | TRBV28 | CASSHPVDRSYEQYF | TGTGCCAGCAGCCACCCAGTAGATCGGTCCTACGAGCAGTACTTC
- | TRBJ2-7 | TRBD2 | TRBV10-3 | CAVSGIGYEQYF | TGTGCCGTCAGCGGGATTGGGTACGAGCAGTACTTC
many | TRBJ2-1 | - | TRBV4-2 | CASSQDTTEMNYNEQFF | TGTGCCAGCAGCCAAGATACGACGGAGATGAACTACAATGAGCAGTTCTTC
many | TRBJ2-5 | - | TRBV28 | CASSDSGIQETQYF | TGTGCCAGCAGTGATAGCGGCATACAAGAGACCCAGTACTTC
many | TRBJ2-2 | - | TRBV12-3/TRBV12-4 | CASSAHTGNGELFF | TGTGCCAGCAGCGCTCATACAGGGAATGGGGAGCTGTTTTTT
many | TRBJ1-1 | - | TRBV4-2 | CASSRQGTGYTEAFF | TGTGCCAGCAGCCGCCAGGGGACCGGGTACACTGAAGCTTTCTTT
few | TRBJ2-1 | TRBD2 | TRBV6-5 | CASRSGTSGNNEQFF | TGTGCCAGCAGGTCCGGGACTAGCGGGAACAATGAGCAGTTCTTC
- | TRBJ1-4 | - | TRBV5-4 | CASSLESAAQGGLFF | TGTGCCAGCAGCTTAGAATCCGCAGCCCAGGGAGGACTGTTTTTT
many | TRBJ2-5 | - | TRBV19 | CASSISIADQETQYF | TGTGCCAGTAGTATATCGATAGCAGACCAAGAGACCCAGTACTTC
many | TRBJ2-1 | - | TRBV7-9 | CASSLAQGHEQFF | TGTGCCAGCAGCTTGGCCCAGGGGCATGAGCAGTTCTTC
many | TRBJ1-5 | - | TRBV27 | CASSFSGRAAGQPQHF | TGTGCCAGCAGTTTTTCAGGGAGGGCAGCAGGTCAGCCCCAGCATTTT
- | TRBJ1-1 | TRBD1 | TRBV2 | CAYLPTGGLNTEAFF | TGTGCCTACCTCCCAACAGGGGGCCTGAACACTGAAGCTTTCTTT
many | TRBJ2-7 | - | TRBV7-2 | CASSFAEGDRQYF | TGTGCCAGCAGCTTTGCGGAGGGGGACAGACAGTACTTC
many | TRBJ2-1 | - | TRBV12-3/TRBV12-4 | CASRGERNEQFF | TGTGCCAGCAGGGGTGAGAGGAATGAGCAGTTCTTC
- | TRBJ2-5 | TRBD2 | TRBV7-2 | CASSSGLAGAQETQYF | TGTGCCAGCAGCTCCGGACTAGCGGGAGCGCAAGAGACCCAGTACTTC
few | TRBJ2-4 | - | TRBV28 | CASSLRDWQYF | TGTGCCAGCAGTCTCCGGGACTGGCAGTACTTC
many | TRBJ2-1 | TRBD2 | TRBV30 | CAWSVDSGYNEQFF | TGTGCCTGGAGTGTCGATAGCGGGTACAATGAGCAGTTCTTC
few | TRBJ1-1 | - | TRBV2 | CASRDSYTEAFF | TGTGCCAGCAGGGACAGTTATACTGAAGCTTTCTTT
many | TRBJ1-1 | TRBD1 | TRBV20-1 | CSATPGGWGTEAFF | TGCAGTGCTACCCCAGGGGGCTGGGGCACTGAAGCTTTCTTT
few | TRBJ1-1 | - | TRBV3-2 | CASSQDLQQGSYMNTEAFF | TGTGCCAGCAGCCAAGATCTTCAGCAGGGGTCATACATGAACACTGAAGCTTTCTTT
many | TRBJ1-4 | TRBD1 | TRBV12-3/TRBV12-4 | CASKRGREKLFF | TGTGCCAGCAAGAGGGGGCGAGAAAAACTGTTTTTT
- | TRBJ2-7 | - | TRBV12-3/TRBV12-4 | CASRPAAAYEQYF | TGTGCCAGCAGACCTGCGGCTGCCTACGAGCAGTACTTC
- | TRBJ2-1 | TRBD2 | TRBV11-2 | CASSLGGRNYNEQFF | TGTGCCAGCAGCTTAGGCGGGAGGAACTACAATGAGCAGTTCTTC
- | TRBJ2-1 | - | TRBV6-2/TRBV6-3 | CASSYYRSNEQFF | TGTGCCAGCAGTTACTATCGCTCCAATGAGCAGTTCTTC
few | TRBJ2-7 | - | TRBV11-2 | CASSFDGVGQYF | TGTGCCAGCAGCTTTGATGGGGTTGGGCAGTACTTC
- | TRBJ2-7 | TRBD2 | TRBV7-2 | CASSLKGGQYEQYF | TGTGCCAGCAGCTTAAAGGGAGGGCAGTACGAGCAGTACTTC
many | TRBJ1-5 | TRBD1 | TRBV30 | CAWSQWGQGLVGQPQHF | TGTGCCTGGAGTCAGTGGGGACAGGGGCTCGTTGGTCAGCCCCAGCATTTT
- | TRBJ2-2 | - | TRBV4-2 | CASSQVSAAGELFF | TGTGCCAGCAGCCAAGTCTCAGCAGCCGGGGAGCTGTTTTTT
many | TRBJ2-7 | - | TRBV7-6 | CASSREQSSYEQYF | TGTGCCAGCAGCCGTGAGCAGTCATCCTACGAGCAGTACTTC
many | TRBJ2-1 | - | TRBV7-8 | CASSRGISYNEQFF | TGTGCCAGCAGTCGAGGGATCTCCTACAATGAGCAGTTCTTC
- | TRBJ1-4 | - | TRBV7-9 | CASRSTEGGLFF | TGTGCCAGCAGGTCAACGGAGGGCGGACTGTTTTTT
- | TRBJ2-7 | TRBD1 | TRBV28 | CASTPSGTGVYEQYF | TGTGCCAGCACCCCGTCGGGGACAGGGGTTTACGAGCAGTACTTC
many | TRBJ2-1 | TRBD2 | TRBV27 | CASSLYRGRAGDAQFF | TGTGCCAGCAGTTTATATCGCGGGAGGGCCGGCGACGCGCAGTTCTTC
- | TRBJ1-1 | TRBD1 | TRBV29-1 | CSVVQGVRAFF | TGCAGCGTTGTCCAGGGGGTCAGAGCTTTCTTT
- | TRBJ2-3 | - | TRBV5-1 | CASSATPTDTQYF | TGCGCCAGCAGTGCTACCCCCACAGATACGCAGTATTTT
many | TRBJ1-2 | TRBD1 | TRBV6-2/TRBV6-3 | CASSYQGTVSRPYTF | TGTGCCAGCAGTTACCAAGGGACAGTCTCGCGTCCCTACACCTTC
few | TRBJ2-3 | - | TRBV5-1 | CASSYGTPTDTQYF | TGCGCCAGCAGCTACGGGACACCCACAGATACGCAGTATTTT
many | TRBJ2-3 | - | TRBV19 | CASSIGARTDTQYF | TGTGCCAGTAGTATTGGCGCCAGGACAGATACGCAGTATTTT
many | TRBJ1-6 | - | TRBV20-1 | CSARQTGANSPLHF | TGCAGTGCTAGACAAACCGGGGCTAATTCACCCCTCCACTTT
- | TRBJ1-2 | TRBD1 | TRBV25-1 | CASRTGGDYGYTF | TGTGCCAGCAGGACAGGGGGCGACTATGGCTACACCTTC
few | TRBJ1-5 | - | TRBV27 | CASRTDTYSNQPQHF | TGTGCCAGCAGAACTGACACGTATAGCAATCAGCCCCAGCATTTT